This entry lists 5 T cell receptor beta chains sequenced from one sample in a study of blood T cell repertoires in COVID-19 (TCRdb year 2020). Libraries were made using the immunoSEQ multiplex PCR assay. TCRdb stores this immuneACCESS table with in-frame sequences only. Part of the clones is absent; in the studies checked, under half of the shortfall reflects unresolved V genes, and no reason is known for the rest. The sample table contains more than 200,000 clones; only one count was recorded for 75% to 90% of them. The ten top clones hold around 6% of the sample. The sample comprised PBMCs or T cells enriched from blood (not recorded which). All receptors come from a woman between 25 and 40 years old with acute COVID-19.

The chain joins TRBV2 to TRBJ2-5; the match to TRBD1 covers 7 bases. Germline values: CDR1 SNHLY, CDR2 FYNNEI. CDR3 length: 13 residues. Unmatched junction bases numbered 10, after V lost 8 bases and J lost 7 bases. The CDR3 loop reads CASGIGDSGTQYF. CDR3 bases: TGTGCCAGCGGAATTGGGGACAGCGGGACCCAGTACTTC.

The V call is TRBV4-3, the J call TRBJ2-1; 14 bases agree with TRBD2. CDR1 and CDR2 (germline): LGHNA, YSLEER. After removal of 1 base from V and 0 bases from J, the junction contained 2 bases not matched to a gene. This CDR3 is 18 amino acids long. CDR3 region: CASSQGTSGRNSYNEQFF. The CDR3 bases are TGCGCCAGCAGCCAAGGGACTAGCGGGAGGAACTCCTACAATGAGCAGTTCTTC.

The chain joins TRBV7-9 to TRBJ1-4; 9 bases match TRBD1. The CDR3 covers 15 residues. V lost 5 bases to trimming and J lost 8 bases; unmatched junction nucleotides: 9. Germline CDR1 and CDR2: SEHNR and FQNEAQ (reference sequence). As DNA, the CDR3 is TGTGCCAGCAGCCCCCGACAGGGGGAGAGGGAAAAACTGTTTTTT. This translates into CASSPRQGEREKLFF.

The chain couples TRBV19 to TRBJ1-5; TRBD1 matches at 9 bases. Germline CDR1 and CDR2: LNHDA and SQIVND (reference sequence). Trimming took 5 bases from V and 11 from J; bases not matched to a gene: 10. The CDR3 runs to 14 residues. The CDR3 bases are TGTGCCAGTAGTCCCCGGGACAGGGTGGTAACCCAGCATTTT. It codes for CASSPRDRVVTQHF.

V is TRBV6-5 and J is TRBJ1-4, with D possibly matching TRBD1 (6 bases). The V and J ends lost 6 bases and 4 bases respectively, with 12 bases between them. CDR3 length equals 14 residues. CDR1 and CDR2 from the germline V gene are MNHEY and SVGAGI. The CDR3 nucleotides read TGTGCCAGCAGCCAACAGGGCAATAATGAAAAACTGTTTTTT. Protein: CASSQQGNNEKLFF.